These 27 T cell receptor beta chains share one sample of origin, sequenced in a study of blood T cell repertoires in COVID-19. Profiling relied on immunoSEQ multiplex PCR, and the TCRdb table lists in-frame clones only, not all of them. The sample holds roughly 200,000 clones, around four fifths seen once. Sequencing was done on a sample of peripheral blood. The source is a woman older than 75 with COVID-19, enrolled during active disease.

Only a few counts were recorded for this clone. V usage is TRBV14 and J usage is TRBJ1-1, with D hard to call. V was cut by 5 bases and J by 10 bases, with 17 bases left in between. The CDR3 consists of 13 residues. The germline V gene has CDR1 SGHDN and CDR2 FVKESK. The CDR3 DNA reads TGTGCCAGCAGCTACGGAACATATGGCGGAGCTTTCTTT. It specifies CASSYGTYGGAFF.

This chain links TRBV12-3 or TRBV12-4 with TRBJ2-4; D not resolved. V gave up 6 bases and J gave up 9 bases, with 12 bases separating them. The length of the CDR3 is 12 residues. The CDR3 loop reads CASSPTLGIQYF. The CDR3 DNA follows: TGTGCCAGCAGCCCGACACTGGGCATTCAGTACTTC.

This chain joins TRBV19 and TRBJ1-2; D is perhaps TRBD1 (6 bases). V was pared by 5 bases and J by 7 bases, with 17 bases between. The CDR3 runs 14 residues. Per the germline V gene, CDR1 is LNHDA and CDR2 is SQIVND (reference sequence). This CDR3 reads CASSPWTAVGGYTF. The DNA of the CDR3 is TGTGCCAGTAGTCCGTGGACAGCCGTGGGTGGCTACACCTTC.

J is TRBJ1-3 and V is TRBV27; D is undetermined. Trimming took off 5 bases at V and 4 bases at J, with 3 bases between the two ends. CDR1 and CDR2 from the germline V gene are MNHEY and SMNVEV (reference sequence). CDR3 length: 11 amino acids. This CDR3 is CASSEGNTIYF. CDR3 sequence (DNA): TGTGCCAGCAGTGAGGGAAACACCATATATTTT.

The chain links TRBV3-1 (or the pseudogene TRBV3-2) to TRBJ1-4; 7 bases align to TRBD1. This CDR3 region has 13 residues. CDR1 is LGHDT, CDR2 YNNKEL, per germline (reference sequence). J lost 11 bases, V lost 0 bases, and 3 bases had no gene match. The CDR3 DNA reads as TGTGCCAGCAGCCAAGACCAGACAGGGAAACTGTTTTTT. This translates into CASSQDQTGKLFF.

In its sample, this clone was seen once. V and J are TRBV7-2 and TRBJ1-6; possible D gene TRBD1, 5 bases. In germline, CDR1 is SGHTA, CDR2 FQGNSA. The CDR3 sequence is 16 residues long. V lost 4 bases and J 7 bases, leaving 17 bases between the germline ends. The CDR3 sequence: CASSSRSGQANSPLHF. The DNA for the CDR3 is TGTGCCAGCAGCTCGAGGTCTGGACAAGCCAATTCACCCCTCCACTTT. The full variable domain, in which reference TRBV7-2 and TRBJ1-6 provide the parts outside the CDR3, is GAGVSQSPSNKVTEKGKDVELRCDPISGHTALYWYRQSLGQGLEFLIYFQGNSAPDKSGLPSDRFSAERTGGSVSTLTIQRTQQEDSAVYLCASSSRSGQANSPLHFGNGTRLTVT.

The chain is built from TRBV28 and TRBJ1-4, with 9 bases lining up with TRBD1. CDR1 is MDHEN, CDR2 SYDVKM, per germline. J gave up 10 bases and V 2 bases, and 8 bases lay outside the gene matches. There are 15 residues in the CDR3. The CDR3 protein is CASSLITGGASKLFF. CDR3 nucleotide sequence: TGTGCCAGCAGTTTAATCACAGGGGGCGCGTCAAAACTGTTTTTT.

The chain combines TRBV6-2 or TRBV6-3 with TRBJ1-6; D gene unclear. The CDR3 spans 18 residues. The germline CDR1 and CDR2 sequences are MNHEY and SVGEGT. Trimming left V 0 bases short and J 0 bases short, with 12 bases between. CDR3 DNA sequence: TGTGCCAGCAGTTACTCCTCGACGGAGAGCTCCTATAATTCACCCCTCCACTTT. It encodes CASSYSSTESSYNSPLHF.

The chain's CDR3 is CAARGGKSPYEQYV. The DNA for the CDR3 is TGTGCCGCCAGGGGAGGGAAATCCCCCTACGAGCAGTACGTC. The rearrangement joins TRBV19 to TRBJ2-7; possible D gene TRBD2, 7 bases. Per germline, CDR1 LNHDA and CDR2 SQIVND (reference sequence). Deletions cut 11 bases from V and 2 bases from J, with 19 bases between. This CDR3 is 14 amino acids long.

This rearrangement joins TRBV5-1 to TRBJ2-3; 10 nucleotides match TRBD2. The V segment lost 2 bases and the J segment 2 bases; nucleotides outside the gene matches: 2. The CDR3 contains 15 residues. Germline CDR1 is SGHRS and CDR2 is YFSETQ. CDR3 protein: CASSFSGGNTDTQYF. CDR3 in DNA: TGCGCCAGCAGCTTTAGCGGGGGGAACACAGATACGCAGTATTTT.

J is TRBJ1-3 and V is TRBV11-2; D perhaps matches TRBD1 (5 bases). The CDR3 length is 14 residues. Between the trimmed V and J ends, which lost 3 bases and 2 bases, there was a span of 8 bases. CDR1 and CDR2 (germline): SGHAT, FQNNGV. The CDR3 is CASSFGGAGNTIYF. The CDR3 region has the DNA TGTGCCAGCAGCTTTGGAGGGGCTGGAAACACCATATATTTT.

The CDR3 protein is CASSLISGGNLFF. For the CDR3, the DNA is TGTGCCAGCAGTTTAATCTCGGGAGGAAATCTGTTTTTT. The chain joins TRBV28 to TRBJ1-4; D is undetermined. Trimming took 2 bases from V and 14 from J, leaving 15 bases between them. The germline CDR1 and CDR2 sequences are MDHEN and SYDVKM. This CDR3 has 13 residues.

The genes are TRBV28 and TRBJ1-5, with D perhaps matching TRBD1 (6 bases). Per germline, CDR1 MDHEN and CDR2 SYDVKM. The CDR3 has 15 amino acids. V dropped 7 bases and J dropped 5 bases, with 18 bases sitting between them. The CDR3 protein is CASITGTNRDQPQHF. CDR3 bases: TGTGCCAGCATTACCGGGACAAATAGGGATCAGCCCCAGCATTTT.

The gene calls are TRBV2 and TRBJ1-1; possible D gene TRBD1, 5 bases. This CDR3 has 14 residues. Trimming stripped 6 bases from V and 3 bases from J, with 14 bases between. The germline gives CDR1 SNHLY, CDR2 FYNNEI. Here the CDR3 DNA reads TGTGCCAGCAGGCGGGGCGAGAAAGACACTGAAGCTTTCTTT. Its translation is CASRRGEKDTEAFF.

The rearrangement joins TRBV28 to TRBJ2-1; 10 nucleotides match TRBD2. V lost 3 bases, J lost 3 bases, and 8 bases stayed unmatched. The CDR3 length is 17 residues. Germline values: CDR1 MDHEN, CDR2 SYDVKM. The DNA of the CDR3 is TGTGCCAGCAGTTTCCTCTTAGCGGGGGGCTTCTACAATGAGCAGTTCTTC. Its translation: CASSFLLAGGFYNEQFF.

The chain couples TRBV6-5 to TRBJ1-1; possibly TRBD1 for D (5 bases). This CDR3 contains 15 residues. Germline CDR1 reads MNHEY; CDR2 reads SVGAGI. V was trimmed by 0 bases and J by 11 bases, leaving 19 bases between them. CDR3 protein: CASSYSPRQGSVAFF. Here the CDR3 DNA reads TGTGCCAGCAGTTACTCCCCAAGGCAGGGCAGTGTCGCTTTCTTT.

V gene TRBV5-5 combines with J gene TRBJ2-3; TRBD1 matches at 8 bases. V shed 3 bases, J shed 5 bases, and the junction held 11 bases outside the gene matches. Germline CDR1 is SGHKS and CDR2 is YYEKEE (reference sequence). The CDR3 has 16 amino acids. CDR3 nucleotide sequence: TGTGCCAGCAGCTCAAATTTCCAGGGGGCTAAAGATACGCAGTATTTT. As protein: CASSSNFQGAKDTQYF.

The rearrangement uses TRBV19 and TRBJ2-2, with TRBD1 as a possible D gene (5 bases). CDR1 and CDR2 (germline): LNHDA, SQIVND (reference sequence). This CDR3 is 15 amino acids long. V dropped 4 bases and J dropped 2 bases, with 11 bases sitting between them. The CDR3 DNA follows: TGTGCCAGTAGTAAGCCAGGGATTAACACCGGGGAGCTGTTTTTT. Translation gives CASSKPGINTGELFF.

The rearrangement links TRBV6-6 to TRBJ2-1; 9 bases are a match to TRBD2. Per the germline V gene, CDR1 is MNHNY and CDR2 is SVGAGI (reference sequence). J gave up 4 bases and V 8 bases, and 6 bases lay outside the gene matches. The CDR3 contains 14 residues. This CDR3 is CASHGGGVYNEQFF. CDR3 coding DNA: TGTGCCAGCCACGGCGGGGGGGTATACAATGAGCAGTTCTTC.

This chain links TRBV10-3 with TRBJ1-1, with D possibly matching TRBD1 (6 bases). The CDR3 sequence is 14 residues long. Germline lookup yields CDR1 ENHRY and CDR2 SYGVKD. Trimming removed 10 bases at V and 4 bases at J, with 19 bases between. CDR3 in DNA: TGTGCCACCACAAGAGACAGGTTGGGCACTGAAGCTTTCTTT. Protein product: CATTRDRLGTEAFF.

The rearrangement uses TRBV11-2 and TRBJ2-7; tentative D call: TRBD2 (5 bases). This CDR3 has 15 amino acids. Trimming removed 1 base from V and 5 bases from J, with 15 bases in between. In germline, CDR1 is SGHAT, CDR2 FQNNGV. CDR3 loop: CASSLGGLPLNEQYV. The CDR3 DNA reads TGTGCCAGCAGCTTAGGCGGACTGCCTTTAAACGAGCAGTACGTC.

This clone appeared a single time. The chain has TRBV12-3 or TRBV12-4 and TRBJ1-2; TRBD1 agrees at 7 bases. The CDR3 has 13 residues. V was pared by 5 bases and J by 4 bases, with 4 bases of the junction left unmatched. CDR3 region: CASSLDRFYGYTF. CDR3 coding DNA: TGTGCCAGCAGTCTGGACAGGTTCTATGGCTACACCTTC.

The chain employs TRBV5-4 and TRBJ2-5; TRBD2 aligns across 9 bases. The germline gives CDR1 SGHNT, CDR2 YYREEE (reference sequence). This CDR3 has 16 amino acids. After removal of 2 bases from V and 5 bases from J, the junction contained 10 bases not matched to a gene. CDR3 in amino acids: CASSFYSGGTEETQYF. CDR3 bases: TGTGCCAGCAGCTTCTATAGCGGGGGCACTGAGGAGACCCAGTACTTC.

The chain joins TRBV5-1 to TRBJ2-2; D is possibly TRBD1 (6 bases). Germline CDR1 SGHRS, CDR2 YFSETQ. This CDR3 spans 15 amino acids. V lost 4 bases, J lost 0 bases, and 10 bases lay in between. CDR3 sequence (DNA): TGCGCCAGCAGCCCCGGACAGCCGAACACCGGGGAGCTGTTTTTT. It encodes CASSPGQPNTGELFF.

V is TRBV5-1 and J is TRBJ2-7; D possibly corresponds to TRBD1 (6 bases). Trimming pared 4 bases from V and 4 bases from J, leaving 15 bases between. This CDR3 is built from 14 residues. Germline CDR1 reads SGHRS; CDR2 reads YFSETQ. The CDR3 DNA reads as TGCGCCAGCAGCAAAGACGGACAGATTTACGAGCAGTACGTC. Translating gives CASSKDGQIYEQYV.

The V and J genes are TRBV28 and TRBJ1-1, with D perhaps TRBD1 (5 bases). This CDR3 spans 14 amino acids. The V and J ends lost 3 bases and 1 base respectively, with 9 bases between them. CDR1 MDHEN and CDR2 SYDVKM come from the germline V gene. The CDR3 DNA reads as TGTGCCAGCAGTTTTTCAGACAGGAACACTGAAGCTTTCTTT. Its protein is CASSFSDRNTEAFF.

CDR3 region: CASSVGQGRGYTF. As DNA, the CDR3 is TGTGCCAGCAGTGTGGGACAGGGGCGCGGCTACACCTTC. The J gene is TRBJ1-2, the V gene TRBV25-1; 10 nucleotides line up with TRBD1. CDR1 and CDR2 from the germline V gene are MGHDK and SYGVNS. Trimming cost V 4 bases and J 8 bases; bases outside gene matches: 4. This CDR3 has 13 residues.